One T cell receptor beta chain is described in this entry. It lacks a known antigen. No much larger clonotype is one base removed from it; base qualities were not supplied. The roughly 42 donors, aged 6 to 90 years, were systemically healthy Caucasian individuals from Russia. Approximately 9.3 milliliters of peripheral blood were collected from each donor into EDTA-treated Vacutainer tubes. Ficoll-Paque density-gradient centrifugation was used to isolate PBMCs, with at least 7 million obtained per sample. Total RNA, at least 6 micrograms per sample, was extracted from PBMCs with Trizol reagent. For every donor, an aliquot of PBMCs went through flow cytometry to measure the percentages of naive CD45RAhigh/CD27high T cells. This record belongs to a study of blood T cells in healthy people across ages (dated by TCRdb to the mid-2010s). Study-level background: In model experiments, template switching captured roughly one uniquely barcoded TCR beta cDNA molecule for every two T cells. Age-related changes in TCR beta repertoire diversity were measured in the study by deep sequencing normalized with unique cDNA molecular identifiers. Donors were grouped into four age groups: young (average 16 years), middle-aged (around 39), aged (around 66) and long-lived (around 80). To avoid experimental bias, donors of different ages were distributed randomly across sequencing lanes. Using the same blood draw, the study looked at two additional independent replicas of 1 million unique cDNA reads for two donors, one aged 18 to 30 and the other aged 80 or older.

Library method: 5' RACE. This sample was sequenced with an Illumina HiSeq 2500. The second PCR ran for about 6 to 12 cycles and used a J-beta primer mix along with a sample-barcoded 5' primer. A template-switch 5' adaptor carrying 12 random nucleotides introduced a unique molecular identifier onto each TCR beta cDNA molecule. At least 2.5 million CDR3-containing paired-end reads were obtained from each sample. The Mint cDNA synthesis kit, primed by a TRBC-specific oligonucleotide, was used to synthesize first-strand cDNA from all RNA. Following uracil-DNA glycosylase treatment, a first 18-cycle PCR with universal primers M1SS and BC2_uni_R was performed on all cDNA. On the authors' methods: Normalization of each sample was performed by random selection of 1 million high-quality reads, each carrying a distinct molecular identifier. Reads sharing molecular identifiers were discarded rather than binned into consensus sequences. MiTCR, with a Q25 quality threshold and the strictest error-elimination algorithm, was used for CDR3 identification, clonotype clustering and error correction. A nonparametric unseen species model with Euler transformation was used to estimate a lower bound on total TCR beta diversity. Using fastp trimming at Q25 and MiXCR clonotype assembly, TCRdb reanalyzed the public sequencing data and kept in-frame beta chains. Merged by CDR3 protein, the rows form single entries marked with the most common genes and DNA. V and J calls and clone size were set by TCRdb, not the authors. The sample table records 1.5 million or so distinct CDR3 sequences; 42% of these occur just once. The top ten clones comprise approximately 7.9% of the sample.

Results and caveats for the whole study, not just this receptor: Donor CMV infection status was unknown, potentially confounding age-related changes in expanded clonotypes. Observed TCR beta diversity correlated strongly with the percentage of naive T cells measured by flow cytometry. As age increased, observed TCR beta diversity per million T cells dropped in a roughly linear way, and a significant reduction was already evident by age 40. Compared with the aged group, the long-lived group had more naive CD4+ T cells, fewer expanded clones and increased TCR diversity, suggesting age selection. Estimates of total diversity based on one million sequenced T cells were considered lower bounds and underestimates. Bulk unsorted PBMC profiling prevented conclusive comparison of naive and antigen-experienced compartments.

This receptor was taken from a woman between 18 and 29 years old in good health. Sequenced material: blood.

The CDR3: CASSSIWGGVQPQHF. The DNA sequence is TGTGCCAGCAGTTCGATCTGGGGGGGCGTTCAGCCCCAGCATTTT. The chain uses TRBV27 and TRBJ1-5; TRBD1 could be the D gene, as 6 bases match. Including cysteine and phenylalanine, the CDR3 has 15 amino acids. Only the CDR3 DNA is retained, 45 bases long and in frame from the first base. V was cut back by 4 bases and J by 6 bases, leaving a gap of 16 bases between them. From the germline V gene (reference sequence), CDR1 is MNHEY and CDR2 is SMNVEV.